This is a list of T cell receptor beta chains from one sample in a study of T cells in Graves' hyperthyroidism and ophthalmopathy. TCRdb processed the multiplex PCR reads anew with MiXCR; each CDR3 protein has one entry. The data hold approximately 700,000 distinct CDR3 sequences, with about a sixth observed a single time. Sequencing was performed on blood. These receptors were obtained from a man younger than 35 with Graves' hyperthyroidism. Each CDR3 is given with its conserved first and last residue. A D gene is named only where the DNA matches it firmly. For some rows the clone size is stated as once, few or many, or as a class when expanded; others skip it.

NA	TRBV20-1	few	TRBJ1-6	CSARALDGSYNSPLHF	TGCAGTGCTAGAGCCCTGGACGGCTCCTATAATTCACCCCTCCACTTT
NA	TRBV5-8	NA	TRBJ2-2	CASSFFWGHSTGELFF	TGTGCCAGCAGCTTCTTCTGGGGGCATAGCACCGGGGAGCTGTTTTTT
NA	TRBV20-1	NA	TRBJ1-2	CSARDPGNLNYGYTF	TGCAGTGCTAGAGACCCGGGGAACCTAAACTATGGCTACACCTTC
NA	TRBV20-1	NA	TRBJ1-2	CSAGPGTSYGYTF	TGCAGTGCTGGGCCCGGGACAAGCTATGGCTACACCTTC
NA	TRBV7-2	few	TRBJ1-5	CASSPSGYAIDQPQHF	TGTGCCAGCAGCCCAAGTGGGTATGCTATCGATCAGCCCCAGCATTTT
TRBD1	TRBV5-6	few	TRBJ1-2	CASTGTVYGYTF	TGTGCCAGCACCGGGACAGTCTATGGCTACACCTTC
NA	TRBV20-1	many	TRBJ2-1	CSASREPEDEQFF	TGCAGTGCTAGCCGGGAGCCTGAGGATGAGCAGTTCTTC
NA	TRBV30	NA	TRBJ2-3	CAWIENTQYF	TGTGCCTGGATCGAAAATACGCAGTATTTT
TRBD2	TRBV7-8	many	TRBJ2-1	CASSLALTSGGYNEQFF	TGTGCCAGCAGCTTAGCCCTCACTAGCGGGGGGTACAATGAGCAGTTCTTC
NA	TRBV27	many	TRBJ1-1	CASSLSDKTEAFF	TGTGCCAGCAGTTTATCTGACAAGACTGAAGCTTTCTTT
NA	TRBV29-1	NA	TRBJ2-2	CSGRAEYTGELFF	TGCAGCGGGAGGGCGGAGTACACCGGGGAGCTGTTTTTT
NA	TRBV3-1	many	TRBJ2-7	CASSQGRRKISYEQYF	TGTGCCAGCAGCCAAGGACGCCGGAAGATCTCCTACGAGCAGTACTTC
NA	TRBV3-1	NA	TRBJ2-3	CASSYQLGADTQYF	TGTGCCAGCAGCTACCAACTAGGAGCAGATACGCAGTATTTT
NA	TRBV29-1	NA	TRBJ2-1	CSVPVGVGNERFF	NA
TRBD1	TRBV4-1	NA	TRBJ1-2	CASSPQQGVGYGYTF	TGCGCCAGCAGCCCACAACAGGGGGTTGGCTATGGCTACACCTTC
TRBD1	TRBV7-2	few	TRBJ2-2	CASSLTGTDTGELFF	TGTGCCAGCAGCTTGACAGGGACGGACACCGGGGAGCTGTTTTTT
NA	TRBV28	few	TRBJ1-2	CASSLTVGAGENYGYTF	TGTGCCAGCAGTTTAACTGTTGGAGCAGGGGAAAACTATGGCTACACCTTC
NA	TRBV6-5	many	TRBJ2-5	CASSYTQGVKTQYF	TGTGCCAGCAGTTACACCCAGGGCGTAAAGACCCAGTACTTC
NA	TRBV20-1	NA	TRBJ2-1	CSAPQPSWEFF	TGCAGTGCCCCCCAGCCCTCGTGGGAGTTCTTC
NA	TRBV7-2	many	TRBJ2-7	CASSLIGVEQYF	TGTGCCAGCAGCTTAATAGGGGTCGAGCAGTACTTC
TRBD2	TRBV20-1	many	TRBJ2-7	CSAREGTSGTEDEQYF	TGCAGTGCTAGAGAAGGGACTAGCGGAACCGAAGACGAGCAGTACTTC
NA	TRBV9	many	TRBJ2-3	CASSVEGSTDTQYF	TGTGCCAGCAGCGTAGAGGGCTCCACAGATACGCAGTATTTT
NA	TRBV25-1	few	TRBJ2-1	CAGIGGYYNEQFF	TGTGCCGGCATAGGCGGATACTACAATGAGCAGTTCTTC
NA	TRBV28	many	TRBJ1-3	CASSSGTVGNTIYF	TGTGCCAGCAGTTCGGGGACGGTGGGAAACACCATATATTTT
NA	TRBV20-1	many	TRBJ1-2	CSARDHQAGGGYTF	TGCAGTGCTAGAGATCACCAGGCCGGGGGCGGCTACACCTTC
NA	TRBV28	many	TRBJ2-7	CASWHMDSYEQYF	TGTGCCAGCTGGCATATGGATTCCTACGAGCAGTACTTC
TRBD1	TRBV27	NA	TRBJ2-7	CASSRGQRFHEQYF	TGTGCCAGCAGCAGGGGACAGAGGTTCCACGAGCAGTACTTC
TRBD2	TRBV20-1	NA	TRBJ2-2	CSAPFISGSRTGELFF	TGCAGTGCTCCCTTTATTAGCGGGAGTAGGACCGGGGAGCTGTTTTTT
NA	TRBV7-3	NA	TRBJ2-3	CASSREPGPNSADTQYF	TGTGCCAGCAGCCGCGAACCGGGACCGAATTCCGCAGATACGCAGTATTTT
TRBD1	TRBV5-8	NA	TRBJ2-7	CASRRGPNPLEQYF	TGTGCCAGCAGAAGGGGGCCTAACCCCCTTGAGCAGTACTTC
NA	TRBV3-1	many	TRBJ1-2	CASSQRTPLSYGYTF	TGTGCCAGCAGCCAACGTACACCTCTGAGCTATGGCTACACCTTC
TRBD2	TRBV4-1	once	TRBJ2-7	CASSNLAGGPRNEQYF	TGCGCCAGCAGCAACCTAGCGGGAGGGCCTCGCAATGAGCAGTACTTC
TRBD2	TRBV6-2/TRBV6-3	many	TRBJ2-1	CASSWSASGRNNEQFF	TGTGCCAGCAGTTGGTCAGCAAGCGGGAGGAACAATGAGCAGTTCTTC
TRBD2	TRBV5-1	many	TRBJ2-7	CASRPTASGLSSYEQYF	TGCGCCAGCAGACCGACAGCTAGCGGTCTTAGCTCCTACGAGCAGTACTTC
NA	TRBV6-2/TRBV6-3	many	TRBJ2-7	CASSLAYRDYEQYF	TGTGCCAGCAGCCTCGCGTACAGAGACTACGAGCAGTACTTC
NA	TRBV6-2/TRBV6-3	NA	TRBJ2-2	CASSYQGRFTGELFF	TGTGCCAGCAGTTACCAGGGACGGTTCACCGGGGAGCTGTTTTTT